The sample holds a few counts of the clone carrying this T cell receptor (beta chain). Profiled with immunoSEQ multiplex PCR; TCRdb holds only in-frame clones, not every one. The repertoire holds 9,000 to 13,000 clones, with around 32% as singletons. The data originate from a study of graft-versus-host responses after intestinal transplantation. CDR3 length equals 12 residues. The V gene lost 7 bases and the J gene lost 5 bases, with 11 bases spanning the gap. Germline V lookup: CDR1 MDHEN, CDR2 SYDVKM. The TCR was taken from a human patient who was an organ donor for intestinal transplantation. The chain uses TRBV28 and TRBJ1-1; tentative D call: TRBD1 (5 bases). The specimen comprised alloreactive CD4+ T cells from a mixed lymphocyte reaction culture, sampled before transplantation. Sample subset: CFSE-low proliferating T cells sorted from roughly six-day pre-transplant mixed lymphocyte reaction (GvH or HvG direction). The CDR3 loop reads CASTWGGTEAFF. The CDR3 DNA sequence: TGTGCCAGCACCTGGGGGGGAACTGAAGCTTTCTTT.